This T cell receptor beta chain is drawn from a study of blood T cell repertoires in COVID-19 (dated by TCRdb to the early 2020s). With regard to the full study: The collaborator samples originated in the United States, Italy and Spain and spanned the acute and convalescent phases of COVID-19. The prospective study material was composed of cDNA or gDNA derived from T cells, B-cell-depleted T cells, or PBMCs. Deeply sampled blood TCRbeta repertoires from subjects exposed to, actively infected with, or recovered from COVID-19 were included in the dataset. A freely available public database, intended as a resource for researchers studying the immune response to SARS-CoV-2, is where the repertoires were released. Samples came from the ongoing ImmuneRACE study (first 160 participants) plus 1,254 subjects from 6 global collaborators. A de-identified subject ID, COVID-19 status, age in years and sex were almost always included in the sample metadata. Where HLA class I and class II types were available, the types were taken from metadata supplied by the sample provider, not from assay-based typing. General conclusions and limits of the study: The amount of clinical and demographic metadata varied by source and participant and was provided uncurated.

TCRbeta CDR3 regions were amplified from genomic DNA by means of the immunoSEQ Assay, a bias-controlled multiplex PCR. Processing in the source paper ran as follows. Nucleated cell counts per sample were estimated from amplification of reference gene primers within the assay. Sequence reads were collapsed and filtered to measure the absolute abundance of every unique TCRbeta CDR3 rearrangement. For each sample, productive Simpson clonality was calculated as the square root of Simpson's diversity index across productive rearrangements. Here the immuneACCESS table is served through TCRdb, limited to in-frame sequences with V and J called. Missing clones are a known gap in these copies; in checked studies unresolved V genes cover under half, and the rest lacks a known reason. That table gives V, J and clone size, and the DNA gave D and trimming. The sample yields 25,000 to 35,000 clones; around 92% were counted once. The top ten clones comprise around 2.5% of the sample.

Collaborating institutions collected whole blood in K2EDTA tubes following their own protocols. Collaborator samples were shipped for TCRbeta analysis as frozen whole blood, isolated PBMCs, or DNA extracted from either sample type. This clone was detected only once. The antigen it recognizes is unknown. Base-call qualities are not available, and no considerably larger clone is one nucleotide away. The germline V gene provides CDR1 LGHNA and CDR2 YNFKEQ. V is trimmed back by 3 bases and J by 1 base, and the junction contains 4 bases that no gene match accounts for. Inclusive of the bounding cysteine and phenylalanine, the CDR3 is 16 residues long. Only the CDR3 DNA stays, 48 bases, in frame from base 1.

This TCR derives from a man aged 50-59 years with active COVID-19. The sequenced material came from peripheral blood. This chain joins TRBV4-2 to TRBJ1-5, and 9 junctional nucleotides match TRBD1. CDR3 loop: CASSQVDRGSNQPQHF. The nucleotides read TGTGCCAGCAGCCAGGTTGACAGGGGGAGCAATCAGCCCCAGCATTTT.